A selection of T cell receptor beta chains follows, all from one sample in a study of shared clonotypes between healthy human individuals. The repertoire was sequenced with immunoSEQ multiplex PCR; TCRdb's copy has only in-frame clones and lacks some. The sample holds a few hundred thousand clones; 77% are singletons and the top ten take around 12%. Sequencing was done on a sample of PBMCs. The receptors here all came from a middle-aged woman in good health. Some clones in this sample may be carry-over from other donors' samples. CDR3s include the opening cysteine and the closing phenylalanine or tryptophan. Fields, in order: J gene, D gene, CDR3 length, V gene, clone size, CDR3 protein, CDR3 DNA. D genes are given only for firm matches. Size tells how often a clone was seen (once, few, many) or the class of an expanded clone, and some rows leave it out.

>TRBJ2-7|TRBD1|17|TRBV11-2|.
CASSLAGTGKFLGGQYF
TGTGCCAGCAGCTTAGCCGGGACAGGCAAATTTCTGGGTGGGCAGTACTTC
>TRBJ2-7|.|13|TRBV18|.
CASSPRETYEQYF
TGTGCCAGCTCACCACGGGAGACCTACGAGCAGTACTTC
>TRBJ2-5|.|15|TRBV7-2|.
CASSLAPPARETQYF
TGTGCCAGCAGCTTAGCCCCCCCGGCTCGCGAGACCCAGTACTTC
>TRBJ2-3|TRBD2|15|TRBV10-3|.
CAISVAGPPTDTQYF
TGTGCCATCAGCGTAGCGGGACCCCCCACAGATACGCAGTATTTT
>TRBJ2-2|TRBD2|18|TRBV30|.
CAWSVGLAGWGDTGELFF
TGTGCCTGGAGTGTAGGACTAGCGGGATGGGGGGACACCGGGGAGCTGTTTTTT
>TRBJ2-1|TRBD2|16|TRBV13|.
CASSTPTSGPYNEQFF
TGTGCCAGCAGCACCCCCACTAGCGGTCCCTACAATGAGCAGTTCTTC
>TRBJ2-1|TRBD1|15|TRBV4-1|.
CASSLGTGGYNEQFF
TGCGCCAGCAGCCTCGGGACAGGGGGCTACAATGAGCAGTTCTTC
>TRBJ1-4|TRBD1|14|TRBV9|.
CASSQTGFREKLFF
TGTGCCAGCAGCCAGACAGGGTTCAGGGAAAAACTGTTTTTT
>TRBJ2-7|.|16|TRBV28|.
CASSLSLGPSQYEQYF
TGTGCCAGCAGTTTATCCCTTGGACCCTCCCAATACGAGCAGTACTTC
>TRBJ2-1|.|12|TRBV10-3|.
CAISGGHNEQFF
TGTGCCATCAGTGGGGGGCACAATGAGCAGTTCTTC
>TRBJ1-2|.|15|TRBV28|once
CASSFDRTDFYGHTF
TGTGCCAGCAGTTTTGACAGGACAGATTTTTATGGCCACACCTTC
>TRBJ2-7|TRBD1|16|TRBV7-9|.
CASSLGSRDRGHEQYF
TGTGCCAGCAGCTTAGGCTCCCGGGACAGGGGCCACGAGCAGTACTTC
>TRBJ1-5|.|16|TRBV5-4|.
CASSIRQDHSNQPQHF
TGTGCCAGCAGCATAAGACAGGACCATAGCAATCAGCCCCAGCATTTT
>TRBJ1-5|.|15|TRBV5-5|.
CASSREWDPNQPQHF
TGTGCCAGCAGCCGGGAGTGGGACCCCAATCAGCCCCAGCATTTT
>TRBJ1-2|TRBD1|17|TRBV11-2|.
CASSLDRQLIPPNGYTF
TGTGCCAGCAGCTTGGACAGGCAACTTATCCCCCCGAACGGCTACACCTTC
>TRBJ1-5|.|13|TRBV6-4|.
CASSPGSNQPQHF
TGTGCCAGCTCTCCGGGGTCCAATCAGCCCCAGCATTTT
>TRBJ2-3|TRBD2|19|TRBV13|once
CASSLGLTSGRPSTDTQYF
TGTGCCAGCAGCTTAGGACTAACTAGCGGGAGGCCGAGCACAGATACGCAGTATTTT
>TRBJ1-1|.|14|TRBV27|.
CASRRNPGGTEAFF
TGTGCCAGCCGACGGAACCCCGGGGGCACTGAAGCTTTCTTT
>TRBJ2-7|TRBD1|15|TRBV18|.
CASSPAGGASNEQYF
TGTGCCAGCTCACCGGCAGGGGGTGCTAGCAACGAGCAGTACTTC
>TRBJ2-5|TRBD1|13|TRBV2|.
CASTRDSEETQYF
TGTGCCAGCACCCGGGACAGCGAAGAGACCCAGTACTTC
>TRBJ2-3|TRBD2|15|TRBV18|.
CASSRSGSGTDTQYF
TGTGCCAGCTCTCGTAGCGGGAGCGGCACAGATACGCAGTATTTT
>TRBJ2-7|TRBD1|11|TRBV6-6|.
CASRSGGEQYF
TGTGCCAGCAGATCAGGGGGCGAGCAGTACTTC
>TRBJ1-5|.|14|TRBV4-1|.
CASSRDLGNQPQHF
TGCGCCAGCAGCCGGGACCTGGGCAATCAGCCCCAGCATTTT
>TRBJ1-4|.|14|TRBV5-8|.
CASSFGREGEKLFF
TGTGCCAGCAGCTTTGGCAGGGAGGGCGAAAAACTGTTTTTT
>TRBJ2-7|.|11|TRBV28|.
CASRQMYEQYF
TGTGCCAGCAGGCAAATGTACGAGCAGTACTTC
>TRBJ2-7|TRBD1|13|TRBV30|.
CAWDLGQGFKQYF
TGTGCCTGGGATCTGGGACAGGGTTTCAAGCAGTACTTC